This entry describes one T cell receptor (beta chain). Its target is unknown. Researchers ran the PCR with 60 Vbeta and 13 Jbeta primers. Using immunoSEQ multiplex PCR, the repertoire was profiled, and TCRdb retains in-frame clones only, with some absent. In the table there are some 120,000 clones, about 8.5% of which are singletons. The data were obtained in a study of cytomegalovirus exposure and HLA in healthy donors. Study-wide findings and caveats: Presence/absence analyses rested on an assumption that sequencing depth was roughly uniform across donors. Later, an analysis showed that TCR beta chains associated with HLA were more clonally expanded than others that were equally common. Within a later analysis, the majority of CMV-associated TCR beta chains appeared HLA-restricted.

CDR1 is MNHNY and CDR2 is SVGAGI in the germline V gene (reference sequence). The CDR3 loop spans 15 amino acids. V was cut by 0 bases and J by 0 bases, with 9 bases left in between. The chain is built from TRBV6-6 and TRBJ2-7, with D perhaps matching TRBD1 (6 bases). Sequencing used PBMCs. This receptor was identified in a man between 40 and 49 years old in good health and CMV-seronegative. The DNA of the CDR3 is TGTGCCAGCAGTTACTCGGACAGCAGCTCCTACGAGCAGTACTTC. Translated, it gives CASSYSDSSSYEQYF.